The source of this TCR beta chain is a study of T-cell reconstitution after alpha-beta-depleted transplantation in children. The TCRbeta library was prepared with unique molecular identifiers. One entry per CDR3 protein, called by TCRdb with MiXCR from the PCR reads. Of a few hundred thousand distinct CDR3 sequences listed, about 9.3% are singletons. V lost 0 bases, J lost 6 bases, and 7 bases stayed unmatched. Germline CDR1 is LNHNV and CDR2 is YYDKDF (reference sequence). The CDR3 spans 16 residues. This chain connects TRBV15 to TRBJ2-3; 9 bases map to TRBD1. The specimen comprised PBMCs from the stem cell graft donor, sampled from the stem cell graft. This clonotype originated in a human donor who donated a stem cell graft to a child with acute lymphoblastic leukemia. The chain's CDR3 is CATSRDPDRGRDTQYF. In DNA, the CDR3 is TGTGCCACCAGCAGAGACCCCGACAGGGGGAGGGATACGCAGTATTTT.